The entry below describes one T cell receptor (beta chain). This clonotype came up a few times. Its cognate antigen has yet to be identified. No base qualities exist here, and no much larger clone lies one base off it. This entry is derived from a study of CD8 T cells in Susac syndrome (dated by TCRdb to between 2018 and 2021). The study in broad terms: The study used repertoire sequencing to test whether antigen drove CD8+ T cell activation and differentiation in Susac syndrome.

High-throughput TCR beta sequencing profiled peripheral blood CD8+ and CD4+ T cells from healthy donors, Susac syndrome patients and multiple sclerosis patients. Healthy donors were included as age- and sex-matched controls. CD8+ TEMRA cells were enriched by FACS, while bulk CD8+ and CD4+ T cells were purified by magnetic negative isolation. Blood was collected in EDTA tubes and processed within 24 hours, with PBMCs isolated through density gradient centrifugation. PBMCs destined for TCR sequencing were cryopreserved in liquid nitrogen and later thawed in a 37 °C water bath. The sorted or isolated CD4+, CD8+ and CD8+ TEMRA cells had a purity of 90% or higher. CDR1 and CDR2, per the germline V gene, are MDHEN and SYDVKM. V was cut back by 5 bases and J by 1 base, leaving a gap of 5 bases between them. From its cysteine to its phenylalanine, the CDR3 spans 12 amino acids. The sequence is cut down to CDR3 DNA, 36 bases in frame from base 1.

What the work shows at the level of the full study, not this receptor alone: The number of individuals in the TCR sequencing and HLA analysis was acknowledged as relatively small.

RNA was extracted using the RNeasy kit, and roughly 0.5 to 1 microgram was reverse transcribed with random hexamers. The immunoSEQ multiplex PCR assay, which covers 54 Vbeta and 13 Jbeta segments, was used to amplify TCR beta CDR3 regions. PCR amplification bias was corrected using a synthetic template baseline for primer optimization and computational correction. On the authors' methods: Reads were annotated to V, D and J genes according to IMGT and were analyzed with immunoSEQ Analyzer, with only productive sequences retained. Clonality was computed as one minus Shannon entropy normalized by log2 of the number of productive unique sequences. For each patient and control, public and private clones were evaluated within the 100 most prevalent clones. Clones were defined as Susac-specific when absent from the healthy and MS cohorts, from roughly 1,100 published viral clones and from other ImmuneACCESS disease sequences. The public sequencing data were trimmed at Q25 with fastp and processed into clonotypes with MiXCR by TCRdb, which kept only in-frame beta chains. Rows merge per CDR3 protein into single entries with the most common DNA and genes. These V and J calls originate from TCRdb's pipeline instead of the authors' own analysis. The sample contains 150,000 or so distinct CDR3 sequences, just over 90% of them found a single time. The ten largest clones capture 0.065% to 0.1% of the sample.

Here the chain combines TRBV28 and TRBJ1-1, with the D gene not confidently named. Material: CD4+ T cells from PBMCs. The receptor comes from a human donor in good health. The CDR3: CASSPQNTEAFF. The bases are TGTGCCAGCAGTCCTCAGAACACTGAAGCTTTCTTT.